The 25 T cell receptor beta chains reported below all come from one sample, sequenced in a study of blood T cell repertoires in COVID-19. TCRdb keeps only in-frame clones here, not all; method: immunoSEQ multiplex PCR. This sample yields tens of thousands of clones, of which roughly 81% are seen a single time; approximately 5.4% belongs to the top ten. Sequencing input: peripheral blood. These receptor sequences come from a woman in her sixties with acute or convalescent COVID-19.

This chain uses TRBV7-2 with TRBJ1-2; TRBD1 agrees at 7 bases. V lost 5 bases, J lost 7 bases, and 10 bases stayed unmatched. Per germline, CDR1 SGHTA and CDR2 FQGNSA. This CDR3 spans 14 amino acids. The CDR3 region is CASSPDRVGSGYTF. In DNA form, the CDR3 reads TGTGCCAGCAGCCCCGACAGGGTGGGGAGTGGCTACACCTTC.

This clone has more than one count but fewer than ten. CDR3 DNA sequence: TGTGCCACCAGCAGGGGACCGAACACTGAAGCTTTCTTT. Protein sequence: CATSRGPNTEAFF. This chain links TRBV24-1 with TRBJ1-1; tentatively, D is TRBD1 (6 bases). The germline CDR1 and CDR2 sequences are KGHDR and SFDVKD. Trimming cost V 7 bases and J 1 base, with 9 bases left between them. This CDR3 contains 13 residues.

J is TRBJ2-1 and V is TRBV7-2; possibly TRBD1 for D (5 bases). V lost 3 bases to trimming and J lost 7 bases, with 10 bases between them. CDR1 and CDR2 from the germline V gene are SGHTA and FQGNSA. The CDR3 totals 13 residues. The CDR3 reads CASSFSTVNEQFF. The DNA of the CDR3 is TGTGCCAGCAGCTTTTCGACAGTTAATGAGCAGTTCTTC. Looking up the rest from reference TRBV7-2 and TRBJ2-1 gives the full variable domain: GAGVSQSPSNKVTEKGKDVELRCDPISGHTALYWYRQSLGQGLEFLIYFQGNSAPDKSGLPSDRFSAERTGGSVSTLTIQRTQQEDSAVYLCASSFSTVNEQFFGPGTRLTVL.

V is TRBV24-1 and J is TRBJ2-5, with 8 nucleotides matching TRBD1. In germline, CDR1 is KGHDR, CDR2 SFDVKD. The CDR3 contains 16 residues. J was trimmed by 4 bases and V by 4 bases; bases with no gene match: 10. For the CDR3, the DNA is TGTGCCACCAGTGACCCCGGACAGGGTGTCCTAGAGACCCAGTACTTC. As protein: CATSDPGQGVLETQYF.

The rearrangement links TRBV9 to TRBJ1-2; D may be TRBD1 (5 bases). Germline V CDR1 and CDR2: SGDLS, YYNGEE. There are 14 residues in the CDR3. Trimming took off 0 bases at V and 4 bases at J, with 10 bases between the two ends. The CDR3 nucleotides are TGTGCCAGCAGCGTAGAGGGAGGGACCTATGGCTACACCTTC. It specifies CASSVEGGTYGYTF.

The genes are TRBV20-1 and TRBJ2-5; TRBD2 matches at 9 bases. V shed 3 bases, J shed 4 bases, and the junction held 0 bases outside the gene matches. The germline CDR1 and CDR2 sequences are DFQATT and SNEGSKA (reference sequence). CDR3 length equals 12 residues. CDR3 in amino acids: CSASSGGETQYF. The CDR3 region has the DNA TGCAGTGCTAGTAGCGGGGGAGAGACCCAGTACTTC.

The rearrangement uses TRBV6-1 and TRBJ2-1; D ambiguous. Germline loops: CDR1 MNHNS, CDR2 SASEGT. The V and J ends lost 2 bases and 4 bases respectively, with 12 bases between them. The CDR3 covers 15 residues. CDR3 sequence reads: CASSEISVPYNEQFF. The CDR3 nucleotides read TGTGCCAGCAGTGAAATTAGTGTCCCTTACAATGAGCAGTTCTTC.

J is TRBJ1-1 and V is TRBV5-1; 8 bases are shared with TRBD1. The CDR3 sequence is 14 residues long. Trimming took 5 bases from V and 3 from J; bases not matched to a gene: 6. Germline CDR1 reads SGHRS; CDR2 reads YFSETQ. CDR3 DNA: TGCGCCAGCAGTCGTACAGGGGGTGACACTGAAGCTTTCTTT. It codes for CASSRTGGDTEAFF.

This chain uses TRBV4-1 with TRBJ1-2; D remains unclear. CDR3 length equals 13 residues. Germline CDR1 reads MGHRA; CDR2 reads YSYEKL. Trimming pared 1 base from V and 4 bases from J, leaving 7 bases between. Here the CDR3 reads CASSQGLFYGYTF. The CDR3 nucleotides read TGCGCCAGCAGCCAAGGCCTATTCTATGGCTACACCTTC.

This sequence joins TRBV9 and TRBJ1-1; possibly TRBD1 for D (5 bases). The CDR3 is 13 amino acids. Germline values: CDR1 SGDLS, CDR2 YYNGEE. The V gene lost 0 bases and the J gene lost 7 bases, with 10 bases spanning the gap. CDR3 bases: TGTGCCAGCAGCGTAGAGGGGCGCGGTGAAGCTTTCTTT. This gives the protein CASSVEGRGEAFF.

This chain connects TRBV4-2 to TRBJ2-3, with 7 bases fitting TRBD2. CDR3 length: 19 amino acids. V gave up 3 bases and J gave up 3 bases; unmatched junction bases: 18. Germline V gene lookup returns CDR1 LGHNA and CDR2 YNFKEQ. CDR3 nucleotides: TGTGCCAGCAGCCAGAGGCTAGCGGTAGTCGATTGGTCTACAGATACGCAGTATTTT. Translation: CASSQRLAVVDWSTDTQYF.

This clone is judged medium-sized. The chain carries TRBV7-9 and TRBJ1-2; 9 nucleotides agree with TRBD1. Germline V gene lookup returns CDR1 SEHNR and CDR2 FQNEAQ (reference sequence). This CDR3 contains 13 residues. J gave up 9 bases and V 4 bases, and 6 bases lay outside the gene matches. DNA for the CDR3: TGTGCCAGCAGCTGGGGGGGACAGGGACGCTACACCTTC. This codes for CASSWGGQGRYTF.

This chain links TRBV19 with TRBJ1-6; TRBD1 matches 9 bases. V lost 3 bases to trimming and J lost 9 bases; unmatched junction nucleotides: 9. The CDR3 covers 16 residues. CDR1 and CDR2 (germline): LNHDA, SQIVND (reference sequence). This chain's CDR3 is CASSMVLGTGLSPLHF. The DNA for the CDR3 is TGTGCCAGTAGTATGGTTCTCGGGACAGGGCTTTCACCCCTCCACTTT. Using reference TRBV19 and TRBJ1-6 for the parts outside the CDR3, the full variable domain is DGGITQSPKYLFRKEGQNVTLSCEQNLNHDAMYWYRQDPGQGLRLIYYSQIVNDFQKGDIAEGYSVSREKKESFPLTVTSAQKNPTAFYLCASSMVLGTGLSPLHFGNGTRLTVT.

The CDR3 sequence is CASSSGGAGANVLTF. In DNA form, the CDR3 reads TGTGCCAGCTCCTCGGGGGGGGCTGGGGCCAACGTCCTGACTTTC. V usage is TRBV6-5 and J usage is TRBJ2-6, with TRBD2 matching over 8 bases. The CDR3 has 15 amino acids. With V trimmed by 8 bases and J by 2 bases, 5 bases remained unmatched. From germline, CDR1 is MNHEY and CDR2 SVGAGI.

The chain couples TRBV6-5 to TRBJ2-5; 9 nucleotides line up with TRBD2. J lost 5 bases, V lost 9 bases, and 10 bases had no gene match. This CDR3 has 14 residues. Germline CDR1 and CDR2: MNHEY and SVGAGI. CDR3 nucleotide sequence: TGTGCCAGGGGTTTAGCGGGGGTAGATGAGACCCAGTACTTC. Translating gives CARGLAGVDETQYF.

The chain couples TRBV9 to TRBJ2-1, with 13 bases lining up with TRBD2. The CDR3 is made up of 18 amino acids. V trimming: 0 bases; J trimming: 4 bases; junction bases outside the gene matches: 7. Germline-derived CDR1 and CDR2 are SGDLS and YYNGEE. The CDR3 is CASSVGPTSGRGYNEQFF. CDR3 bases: TGTGCCAGCAGCGTAGGGCCCACTAGCGGGAGGGGGTACAATGAGCAGTTCTTC. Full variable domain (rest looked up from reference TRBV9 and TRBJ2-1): DSGVTQTPKHLITATGQRVTLRCSPRSGDLSVYWYQQSLDQGLQFLIQYYNGEERAKGNILERFSAQQFPDLHSELNLSSLELGDSALYFCASSVGPTSGRGYNEQFFGPGTRLTVL.

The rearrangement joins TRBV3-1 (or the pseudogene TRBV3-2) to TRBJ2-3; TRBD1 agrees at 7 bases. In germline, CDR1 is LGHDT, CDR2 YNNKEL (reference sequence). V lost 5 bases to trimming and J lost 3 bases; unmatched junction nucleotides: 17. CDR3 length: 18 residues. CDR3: CASSAGGLSFGLTDTQYF. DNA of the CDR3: TGTGCCAGCAGCGCAGGGGGTTTGAGTTTTGGACTTACAGATACGCAGTATTTT.

CDR3 residues: CASSPAAGGPSNEQFF. Here the CDR3 DNA reads TGTGCCAGCAGCCCAGCGGCGGGGGGGCCGTCCAATGAGCAGTTCTTC. V usage is TRBV9 and J usage is TRBJ2-1; the match to TRBD2 covers 9 bases. This CDR3 is built from 16 residues. From germline, CDR1 is SGDLS and CDR2 YYNGEE. V shed 4 bases, J shed 6 bases, and the junction held 11 bases outside the gene matches.

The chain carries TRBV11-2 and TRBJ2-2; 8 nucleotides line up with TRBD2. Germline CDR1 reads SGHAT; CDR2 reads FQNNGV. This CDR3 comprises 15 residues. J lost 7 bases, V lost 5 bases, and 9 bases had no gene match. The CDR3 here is CASSPGGGPGGELFF. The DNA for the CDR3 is TGTGCCAGCAGCCCCGGGGGGGGTCCAGGCGGGGAGCTGTTTTTT.

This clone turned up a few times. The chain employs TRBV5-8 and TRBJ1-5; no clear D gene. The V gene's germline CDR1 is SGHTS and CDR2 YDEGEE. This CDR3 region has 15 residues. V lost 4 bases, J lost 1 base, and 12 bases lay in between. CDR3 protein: CASSTRSGSNQPQHF. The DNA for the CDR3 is TGTGCCAGCAGCACCAGGTCGGGGAGCAATCAGCCCCAGCATTTT.

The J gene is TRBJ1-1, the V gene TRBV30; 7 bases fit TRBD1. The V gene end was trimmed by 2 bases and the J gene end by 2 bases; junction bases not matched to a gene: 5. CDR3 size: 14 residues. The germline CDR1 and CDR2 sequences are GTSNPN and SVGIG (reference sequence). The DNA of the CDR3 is TGTGCCTGGAGTCACAGGGGAAGCAACACTGAAGCTTTCTTT. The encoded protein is CAWSHRGSNTEAFF.

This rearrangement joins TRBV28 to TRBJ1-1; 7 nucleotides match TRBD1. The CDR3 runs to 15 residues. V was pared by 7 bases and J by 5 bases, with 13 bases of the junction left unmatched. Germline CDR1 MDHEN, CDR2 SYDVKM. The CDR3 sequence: CASKTTGEGGTEAFF. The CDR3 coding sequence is TGTGCCAGCAAAACCACAGGGGAAGGGGGTACTGAAGCTTTCTTT.

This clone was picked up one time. The CDR3 bases are TGTGCCAGCAGCTTGGCCTACGAGACCCAGTACTTC. Amino acid sequence: CASSLAYETQYF. This chain joins TRBV5-5 and TRBJ2-5; D gene uncertain. The V end lost 0 bases, the J end lost 5 bases, and 5 bases lay between the germline ends. Looked up from germline, CDR1 is SGHKS and CDR2 is YYEKEE (reference sequence). The length of the CDR3 is 12 residues.

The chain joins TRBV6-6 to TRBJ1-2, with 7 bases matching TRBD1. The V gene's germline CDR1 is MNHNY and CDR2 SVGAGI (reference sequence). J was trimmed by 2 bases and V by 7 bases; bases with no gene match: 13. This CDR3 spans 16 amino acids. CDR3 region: CASTITGQSFNYGYTF. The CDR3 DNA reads TGTGCCAGCACTATCACGGGACAGTCATTCAACTATGGCTACACCTTC.

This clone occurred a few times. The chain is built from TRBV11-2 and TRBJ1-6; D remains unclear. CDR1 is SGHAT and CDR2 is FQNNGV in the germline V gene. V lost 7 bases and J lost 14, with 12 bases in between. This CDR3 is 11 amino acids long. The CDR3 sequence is CASTTSGTLHF. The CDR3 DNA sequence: TGTGCCAGCACAACATCCGGGACCCTCCACTTT.